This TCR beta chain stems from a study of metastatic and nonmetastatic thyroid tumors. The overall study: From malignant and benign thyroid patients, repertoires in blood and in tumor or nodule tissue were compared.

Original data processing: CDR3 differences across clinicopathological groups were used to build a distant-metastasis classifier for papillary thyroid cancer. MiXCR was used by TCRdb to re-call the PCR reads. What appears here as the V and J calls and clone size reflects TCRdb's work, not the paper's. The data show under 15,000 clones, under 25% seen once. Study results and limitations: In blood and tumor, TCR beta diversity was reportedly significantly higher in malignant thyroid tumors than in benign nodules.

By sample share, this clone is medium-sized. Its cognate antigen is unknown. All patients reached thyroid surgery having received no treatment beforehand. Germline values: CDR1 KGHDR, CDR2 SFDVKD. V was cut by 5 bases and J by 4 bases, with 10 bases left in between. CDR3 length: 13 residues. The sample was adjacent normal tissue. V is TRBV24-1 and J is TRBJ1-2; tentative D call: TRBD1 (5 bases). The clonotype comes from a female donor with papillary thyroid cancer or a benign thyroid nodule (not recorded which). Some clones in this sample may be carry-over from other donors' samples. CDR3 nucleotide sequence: TGTGCCACCAGTGCCGGGGGGTTCTATGGCTACACCTTC. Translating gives CATSAGGFYGYTF.